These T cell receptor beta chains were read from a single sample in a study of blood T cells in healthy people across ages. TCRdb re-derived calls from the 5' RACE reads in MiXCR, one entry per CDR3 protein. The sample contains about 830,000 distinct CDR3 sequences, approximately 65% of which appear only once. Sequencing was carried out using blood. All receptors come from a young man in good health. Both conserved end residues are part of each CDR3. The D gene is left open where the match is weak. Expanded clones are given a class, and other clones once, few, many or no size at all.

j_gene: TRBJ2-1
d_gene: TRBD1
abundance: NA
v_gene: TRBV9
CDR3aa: CASSGGDSRYNEQFF
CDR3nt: TGTGCCAGCAGCGGAGGGGACAGCAGGTACAATGAGCAGTTCTTC

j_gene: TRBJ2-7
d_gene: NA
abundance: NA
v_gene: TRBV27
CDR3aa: CASSLTVSSYEQYF
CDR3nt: TGTGCCAGCAGTTTAACGGTGAGCTCCTACGAGCAGTACTTC

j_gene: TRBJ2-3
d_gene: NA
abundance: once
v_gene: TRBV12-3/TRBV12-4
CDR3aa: CASSPRSGTDMQYF
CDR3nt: TGTGCCAGCAGTCCGAGGAGCGGCACAGATATGCAGTATTTT

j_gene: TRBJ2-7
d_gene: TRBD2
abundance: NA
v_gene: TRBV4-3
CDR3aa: CASSQASGETYEQYF
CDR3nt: TGCGCCAGCAGCCAAGCTAGCGGGGAGACCTACGAGCAGTACTTC

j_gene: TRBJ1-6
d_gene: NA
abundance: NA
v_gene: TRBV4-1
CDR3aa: CASSPTGRVNSPLHF
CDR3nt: TGCGCCAGCAGCCCGACTGGCAGGGTTAATTCACCCCTCCACTTT

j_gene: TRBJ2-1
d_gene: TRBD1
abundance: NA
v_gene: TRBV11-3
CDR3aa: CASSLGEGTGTGNEQFF
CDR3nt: TGTGCCAGCAGCTTAGGAGAGGGGACAGGGACGGGCAATGAGCAGTTCTTC

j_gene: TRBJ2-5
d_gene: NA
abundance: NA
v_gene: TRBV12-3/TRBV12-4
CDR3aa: CASLPVGKETQYF
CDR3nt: TGTGCCTCCCTCCCGGTTGGGAAAGAGACCCAGTACTTC

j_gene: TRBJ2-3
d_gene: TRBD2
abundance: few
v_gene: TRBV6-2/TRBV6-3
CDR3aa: CASRPGLETDTQYF
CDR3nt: TGTGCCAGCAGACCGGGACTAGAAACAGATACGCAGTATTTT

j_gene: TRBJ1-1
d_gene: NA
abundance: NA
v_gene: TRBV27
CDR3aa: CASSPPGGAEAFF
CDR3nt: TGTGCCAGCAGTCCTCCGGGAGGCGCTGAAGCTTTCTTT

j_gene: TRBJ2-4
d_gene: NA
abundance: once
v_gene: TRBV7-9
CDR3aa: CASSLVRGQNIQYF
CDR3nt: TGTGCCAGCAGCTTAGTCCGGGGGCAAAACATTCAGTACTTC

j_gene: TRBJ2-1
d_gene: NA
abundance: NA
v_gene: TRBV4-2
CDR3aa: CASSHTYNEQFF
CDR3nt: TGTGCCAGCAGCCACACATACAATGAGCAGTTCTTC